These 5 T cell receptor beta chains share one sample of origin, sequenced in a study of blood T cell repertoires in COVID-19. Sequenced by immunoSEQ multiplex PCR; TCRdb stores in-frame clones only, minus some. The top ten hold about 1% of the sample, which has nearly 110,000 clones, about 64% seen once. The specimen sequenced was peripheral blood. These receptors all stem from a human donor with acute or convalescent COVID-19. The donor label of this sample is uncertain.

The chain joins TRBV18 to TRBJ1-2; D perhaps matches TRBD1 (6 bases). The germline gives CDR1 KGHSH, CDR2 LQKENI. This CDR3 has 15 amino acids. Trimming cost V 1 base and J 0 bases, with 9 bases left between them. CDR3 protein: CASSPQGESNYGYTF. The CDR3 bases are TGTGCCAGCTCACCACAGGGGGAATCTAACTATGGCTACACCTTC.

The chain couples TRBV4-2 to TRBJ2-4, with D hard to call. In germline, CDR1 is LGHNA, CDR2 YNFKEQ. V lost 1 base, J lost 5 bases, and 9 bases lay in between. The CDR3 is 14 amino acids. This chain's CDR3 is CASSQGLRENIQYF. The CDR3 DNA follows: TGTGCCAGCAGCCAAGGACTCCGGGAAAACATTCAGTACTTC.

The gene calls are TRBV5-5 and TRBJ1-2, with TRBD1 as a possible D gene (5 bases). The germline gives CDR1 SGHKS, CDR2 YYEKEE (reference sequence). The CDR3 is made up of 14 amino acids. V lost 4 bases and J lost 3, with 13 bases in between. CDR3 residues: CASSLYGGDYGYTF. The CDR3 region has the DNA TGTGCCAGCAGCCTCTACGGGGGGGACTATGGCTACACCTTC.

The chain has TRBV9 and TRBJ1-1; no clear D gene. The CDR3 length is 16 residues. V lost 0 bases and J lost 2, with 14 bases in between. Germline assignment: CDR1 SGDLS and CDR2 YYNGEE. This CDR3 is CASSVGNQELNTEAFF. In DNA, the CDR3 is TGTGCCAGCAGCGTAGGGAATCAAGAACTAAACACTGAAGCTTTCTTT.

V and J are TRBV10-2 and TRBJ1-5; 9 bases are a match to TRBD1. Germline CDR1 WSHSY, CDR2 SAAADI. Trimming at V came to 6 bases and at J to 6 bases, leaving 3 bases not matched to a gene. The CDR3 runs 13 residues. In nucleotides, the CDR3 is TGCGCCAGCAGCGGACAGGGGCCTCAGCCCCAGCATTTT. The encoded protein is CASSGQGPQPQHF.